This T cell receptor beta chain was recovered during a study of cytomegalovirus exposure and HLA in healthy donors. From germline, CDR1 is SGHRS and CDR2 YFSETQ. The length of the CDR3 is 12 residues. Trimming removed 0 bases from V and 6 bases from J, with 5 bases in between. Primers: 60 Vbeta forward and 13 Jbeta reverse. The protocol was immunoSEQ multiplex PCR, while the TCRdb copy is restricted to in-frame clones and leaves out a portion. The table shows about 60,000 clones, with around three quarters occurring only once. The sequence was obtained from a woman aged 40 to 50 in good health and CMV-seropositive. V usage is TRBV5-1 and J usage is TRBJ2-3, with D unclear. What was sequenced was PBMCs. CDR3 sequence reads: CASSLAGDTQYF. The CDR3 nucleotides are TGCGCCAGCAGCTTGGCCGGGGATACGCAGTATTTT.